Here is one TCR beta chain with its context. Its antigen is unknown. The source of the sample is a study of OX40 agonist ivuxolimab in advanced cancers. Study in general: The patients received ivuxolimab by intravenous route every 2 weeks at 0.01 to 10 mg/kg. Patients with hepatocellular carcinoma, melanoma, renal cell or head and neck cancer made up the dose-escalation patients.

From germline, CDR1 is MNHEY and CDR2 SMNVEV (reference sequence). The CDR3 runs to 13 residues. V was shortened by 5 bases and J by 8 bases, with 13 bases between the two germline ends. Assay used: immunoSEQ multiplex PCR; TCRdb lists only in-frame clones, some missing. The data contain some 64,000 clones, 80% to 95% of them singletons. General study points: Clonal expansion by week 6 occurred in CD4+ and CD8+ blood T cells (at 0.1 to 3.0 mg/kg).

Exclusion of a patient followed from autoimmune disease history or systemic immunosuppression. This TCR was sampled from an adult with an advanced solid tumor such as melanoma, head and neck, liver or kidney cancer. The specimen was CD4+ or CD8+ T cells sorted from blood, collected in a trial of the OX40 agonist ivuxolimab. V is TRBV27 and J is TRBJ2-1; D uncertain. CDR3 region: CASSLYYLDEQFF. The CDR3 DNA follows: TGTGCCAGCAGTCTCTATTACTTGGATGAGCAGTTCTTC.